This is a list of T cell receptor beta chains from one sample in a study of blood T cell repertoires in COVID-19. Here immunoSEQ multiplex PCR was the method, and the copy in TCRdb shows in-frame clones only, minus some. The table has approximately 470,000 clones, approximately 86% seen once; the top ten hold 0.7%. Sequencing input: PBMCs or T cells enriched from blood (not recorded which). These receptors were taken from a woman under 30 who had recovered from COVID-19. Both conserved end residues are part of each CDR3. D genes are given only for firm matches. Clone size, where shown, is once, few, many, or a class for clones that have expanded.

abundance,v_gene,j_gene,d_gene,CDR3aa,CDR3nt
NA,TRBV2,TRBJ2-7,NA,CASNPDRAYEQYF,TGTGCCAGCAACCCGGACAGAGCCTACGAGCAGTACTTC
NA,TRBV28,TRBJ1-5,NA,CASSYKAGYSNQPQHF,TGTGCCAGCAGTTATAAAGCAGGGTATAGCAATCAGCCCCAGCATTTT
few,TRBV20-1,TRBJ1-5,TRBD1,CSASRTGDQPQHF,TGCAGTGCTAGTCGTACAGGGGATCAGCCCCAGCATTTT
NA,TRBV3-1/TRBV3-2,TRBJ1-2,NA,CASSQVSGGNYGYTF,TGTGCCAGCAGCCAAGTTTCGGGGGGGAACTATGGCTACACCTTC
NA,TRBV19,TRBJ1-2,TRBD1,CASSIDHRQGTTGVGGYTF,TGTGCCAGTAGTATAGATCACCGACAGGGGACAACAGGTGTCGGTGGCTACACCTTC
NA,TRBV9,TRBJ1-1,TRBD1,CASSPKIGQDTEAFF,TGTGCCAGCAGCCCCAAGATCGGACAGGACACTGAAGCTTTCTTT
NA,TRBV7-2,TRBJ2-5,NA,CASSLELDSYGTQYF,TGTGCCAGCAGCTTAGAATTGGACAGCTATGGGACCCAGTACTTC
NA,TRBV7-9,TRBJ2-3,NA,CASSLRTDIADTQYF,TGTGCCAGCAGCTTAAGGACGGACATTGCAGATACGCAGTATTTT
NA,TRBV5-1,TRBJ1-1,TRBD1,CASSPGTGAPNTEAFF,TGCGCCAGCAGCCCCGGGACAGGGGCTCCGAACACTGAAGCTTTCTTT
NA,TRBV2,TRBJ1-1,NA,CASRRSTTEAFF,TGTGCCAGCAGACGTAGCACCACTGAAGCTTTCTTT
once,TRBV9,TRBJ1-6,NA,CASSVAGGHNNSPLHF,TGTGCCAGCAGCGTAGCTGGAGGCCATAATAATTCACCCCTCCACTTT
NA,TRBV4-1,TRBJ1-4,NA,CASSQEGRRYRDEKLFF,TGCGCCAGCAGCCAAGAGGGGCGTAGGTACAGGGATGAAAAACTGTTTTTT
NA,TRBV3-1/TRBV3-2,TRBJ2-4,NA,CASSQGGPAQYF,TGTGCCAGCAGCCAAGGGGGCCCGGCTCAGTACTTC
once,TRBV2,TRBJ1-4,NA,CASSADGGGEKLFF,TGTGCCAGCAGTGCGGACGGCGGCGGGGAAAAACTGTTTTTT
NA,TRBV7-9,TRBJ1-6,TRBD1,CASSPTGGELRSPLHF,TGTGCCAGCAGTCCGACAGGGGGCGAACTACGGTCACCCCTCCACTTT
many,TRBV12-3/TRBV12-4,TRBJ1-6,TRBD1,CASRGTANSPLHF,TGTGCCAGCAGGGGGACAGCGAATTCACCCCTCCACTTT
NA,TRBV3-1/TRBV3-2,TRBJ2-7,TRBD1,CASSPGQALSYEQYF,TGTGCCAGCAGCCCTGGACAGGCCCTCTCCTACGAGCAGTACTTC
NA,TRBV9,TRBJ1-1,TRBD1,CASSVSGTGVRAFF,TGTGCCAGCAGCGTATCCGGGACAGGGGTTCGGGCTTTCTTT
NA,TRBV5-1,TRBJ2-7,TRBD2,CASSTGLAGGREQYF,TGCGCCAGCAGCACCGGACTAGCGGGGGGTAGGGAGCAGTACTTC
NA,TRBV7-3,TRBJ1-1,NA,CASSLSGRTEAFF,TGTGCCAGCAGCTTATCGGGGAGGACTGAAGCTTTCTTT
NA,TRBV7-9,TRBJ2-3,NA,CASSPTGGTDTQYF,TGTGCCAGCAGCCCCACGGGGGGCACAGATACGCAGTATTTT
NA,TRBV25-1,TRBJ2-5,NA,CASSEGGKGSETQYF,TGTGCCAGCAGTGAAGGTGGAAAGGGGTCGGAGACCCAGTACTTC
NA,TRBV2,TRBJ2-5,NA,CASSDPRGETQYF,TGTGCCAGCAGCGACCCCAGGGGTGAGACCCAGTACTTC
NA,TRBV30,TRBJ1-3,NA,CAWSAGISGNTIYF,TGTGCCTGGAGCGCAGGGATCTCTGGAAACACCATATATTTT
NA,TRBV19,TRBJ2-5,NA,CASSIDGGVSPSETQYF,TGTGCCAGTAGTATAGATGGTGGAGTCTCCCCGTCCGAGACCCAGTACTTC
NA,TRBV5-1,TRBJ1-6,TRBD1,CASSLVSGGNSPLHF,TGCGCCAGCAGCTTGGTCTCAGGGGGTAATTCACCCCTCCACTTT
NA,TRBV2,TRBJ1-5,NA,CASSQQQGGDQPQHF,TGTGCCAGCAGCCAACAACAGGGTGGGGATCAGCCCCAGCATTTT
once,TRBV11-3,TRBJ2-3,TRBD2,CASSGEGTSAQGTQYF,TGTGCCAGCAGCGGGGAGGGGACTAGCGCCCAGGGGACGCAGTATTTT
NA,TRBV19,TRBJ2-7,NA,CASSIAPDYEEQYF,TGTGCCAGTAGTATAGCGCCGGACTACGAAGAGCAGTACTTC
NA,TRBV4-1,TRBJ2-3,TRBD2,CASSTTRGVGTDTQYF,TGCGCCAGCAGCACCACGCGGGGGGTGGGGACAGATACGCAGTATTTT
once,TRBV27,TRBJ2-2,TRBD1,CASSSPSGTGNTGELFF,TGTGCCAGCAGTTCCCCGTCCGGGACAGGGAACACCGGGGAGCTGTTTTTT
NA,TRBV4-2,TRBJ2-5,TRBD1,CASSQVVGHRGETQYF,TGTGCCAGCAGCCAAGTCGTGGGGCACAGGGGAGAGACCCAGTACTTC
NA,TRBV30,TRBJ1-3,TRBD1,CAWSRQGTGNTIYF,TGTGCCTGGAGCCGACAGGGAACAGGAAACACCATATATTTT
NA,TRBV18,TRBJ1-1,TRBD1,CASSPMEGAEAFF,TGTGCCAGCTCACCGATGGAGGGGGCAGAAGCTTTCTTT
NA,TRBV7-9,TRBJ1-1,NA,CARRQNTEAFF,TGTGCCAGAAGACAGAACACTGAAGCTTTCTTT
few,TRBV25-1,TRBJ1-1,NA,CASIGTRNTEAFF,TGTGCCAGCATCGGGACACGGAACACTGAAGCTTTCTTT
NA,TRBV5-4,TRBJ2-7,NA,CASSSGGYEQYF,TGTGCCAGCAGTTCCGGGGGTTACGAGCAGTACTTC
NA,TRBV10-3,TRBJ1-6,NA,CASTWEPYGNSPLHF,TGTGCCTCGACCTGGGAGCCCTACGGGAATTCACCCCTCCACTTT
NA,TRBV24-1,TRBJ1-1,TRBD1,CATMGQDPTEAFF,TGTGCCACCATGGGACAGGACCCCACTGAAGCTTTCTTT
NA,TRBV6-5,TRBJ2-7,NA,CASSWTRGYEQYF,TGTGCCAGCAGTTGGACTCGGGGCTACGAGCAGTACTTC
NA,TRBV28,TRBJ1-3,NA,CASSRTDGNTIYF,TGTGCCAGCAGTAGGACAGATGGAAACACCATATATTTT
NA,TRBV6-6,TRBJ1-1,NA,CASSFPGVGAFF,TGTGCCAGCAGTTTTCCAGGGGTTGGAGCTTTCTTT